Below, one T cell receptor (beta chain) is given with its context. The sample has other DNA sequences that encode this CDR3 too. Here immunoSEQ multiplex PCR was the method, and the copy in TCRdb shows in-frame clones only, minus some. The sample holds 61,000 or so clones; 90% are singletons and the top ten take approximately 6%. This sample was taken from a study of control samples from healthy donors and cancer patients. The CDR3 contains 13 residues. Per the germline V gene, CDR1 is SGHDT and CDR2 is YYEEEE. Trimming took 1 base from V and 4 from J, leaving 6 bases between them. The rearrangement uses TRBV5-6 and TRBJ1-5; D uncertain. Sequencing was done on a sample of PBMCs. The origin of this receptor is a man aged 55 to 69 with colorectal cancer. CDR3 loop: CASSLLGNQPQHF. The CDR3 coding sequence is TGTGCCAGCAGCTTGCTCGGGAATCAGCCCCAGCATTTT. The variable domain in full, completed from reference TRBV5-6 and TRBJ1-5, reads DAGVTQSPTHLIKTRGQQVTLRCSPKSGHDTVSWYQQALGQGPQFIFQYYEEEERQRGNFPDRFSGHQFPNYSSELNVNALLLGDSALYLCASSLLGNQPQHFGDGTRLSIL.